The next 15 T cell receptor beta chains were all read from a single sample in a study of blood T cell repertoires in COVID-19. Measured with immunoSEQ multiplex PCR; TCRdb has only the in-frame clones, and not every one. The sample includes 150,000 to 200,000 clones, over 75% seen only once; the top ten take 11%. The specimen was peripheral blood. The receptors were sampled from a man aged 55 to 69 with active or convalescent COVID-19.

CDR3 in DNA: TGTGCCAGCAGCCACGGAGGGTGGCCCCAGCATTTT. Translation: CASSHGGWPQHF. The chain employs TRBV14 and TRBJ1-5; the D is unclear. V lost 3 bases, J lost 9 bases, and 9 bases lay in between. CDR1 and CDR2 from the germline V gene are SGHDN and FVKESK. The CDR3 covers 12 residues.

This clone was picked up a small number of times. The genes are TRBV9 and TRBJ2-1; possible D gene TRBD2, 6 bases. The CDR3 consists of 15 residues. V dropped 0 bases and J dropped 2 bases, with 9 bases sitting between them. CDR1 and CDR2 from the germline V gene are SGDLS and YYNGEE. Here the CDR3 reads CASSVDTGAYNEQFF. The DNA of the CDR3 is TGTGCCAGCAGCGTAGATACGGGGGCCTACAATGAGCAGTTCTTC.

The V call is TRBV15, the J call TRBJ1-5, with D unclear. The CDR3 is made up of 14 amino acids. The ends were cut back, 0 bases at V and 3 bases at J, with 6 bases in the middle. Germline V gene lookup returns CDR1 LNHNV and CDR2 YYDKDF (reference sequence). The CDR3 spells CATSRDSNNQPQHF. In DNA form, the CDR3 reads TGTGCCACCAGCAGAGATAGTAACAATCAGCCCCAGCATTTT.

The chain combines TRBV3-1 (or the pseudogene TRBV3-2) with TRBJ1-1, with D possibly being TRBD1 (6 bases). Germline values: CDR1 LGHDT, CDR2 YNNKEL (reference sequence). CDR3 length: 13 residues. V lost 4 bases and J 9 bases, leaving 15 bases between the germline ends. The CDR3 sequence: CASSPYRVSQAFF. CDR3 bases: TGTGCCAGCAGCCCGTACAGGGTGTCCCAAGCTTTCTTT.

CDR3 bases: TGTGCCAGCAAGACCGGGCTAGCGGGTCCTAGCTCCTACGAGCAGTACTTC. Amino acids: CASKTGLAGPSSYEQYF. This chain connects TRBV2 to TRBJ2-7; 8 bases line up with TRBD2. This CDR3 is built from 17 residues. Trimming at V came to 7 bases and at J to 0 bases, leaving 14 bases not matched to a gene. Germline V lookup: CDR1 SNHLY, CDR2 FYNNEI.

Comments on this clone: The DNA is left out, because the CDR3 cannot be placed on it with certainty; the CDR3 is given as TCRdb lists it. The chain uses TRBV7-9 and TRBJ1-1; no check of the table's D call, TRBD1, against the DNA was made. The CDR3 comprises 17 residues, both ends counted. The V gene's germline CDR1 is SEHNR and CDR2 FQNEAQ (reference sequence). The CDR3 protein is CASYPLWQGPDLAEAFF.

The rearrangement uses TRBV19 and TRBJ1-3, with D perhaps matching TRBD1 (5 bases). This CDR3 region has 15 residues. Germline lookup yields CDR1 LNHDA and CDR2 SQIVND (reference sequence). Trimming stripped 11 bases from V and 0 bases from J, with 17 bases between. The CDR3 DNA is TGTGCCTCCCACGCGGCCAGGGCCTCTGGAAACACCATATATTTT. It translates to CASHAARASGNTIYF. The full variable domain, rest sourced from reference TRBV19 and TRBJ1-3, is DGGITQSPKYLFRKEGQNVTLSCEQNLNHDAMYWYRQDPGQGLRLIYYSQIVNDFQKGDIAEGYSVSREKKESFPLTVTSAQKNPTAFYLCASHAARASGNTIYFGEGSWLTVV.

This clone was detected only a few times. J is TRBJ1-2 and V is TRBV19, with D possibly being TRBD1 (5 bases). Germline assignment: CDR1 LNHDA and CDR2 SQIVND (reference sequence). This CDR3 spans 14 amino acids. With 3 bases removed from V and 3 bases from J, the gap between germline ends came to 11 bases. This CDR3 reads CASSIPGLDYGYTF. In nucleotides, the CDR3 is TGTGCCAGTAGTATCCCGGGACTTGACTATGGCTACACCTTC.

As to this clone: Other DNA sequences in this sample translate to the same CDR3. The chain uses TRBV5-4 and TRBJ1-1; 7 bases line up with TRBD1. The CDR3 extends over 13 amino acids. The V gene end was trimmed by 4 bases and the J gene end by 1 base; junction bases not matched to a gene: 1. Germline V CDR1 and CDR2: SGHNT, YYREEE (reference sequence). In DNA, the CDR3 is TGTGCCAGCAGCAGGGACAGGAACACTGAAGCTTTCTTT. Its protein product is CASSRDRNTEAFF. The full variable domain, with the rest looked up from reference TRBV5-4 and TRBJ1-1, is ETGVTQSPTHLIKTRGQQVTLRCSSQSGHNTVSWYQQALGQGPQFIFQYYREEENGRGNFPPRFSGLQFPNYSSELNVNALELDDSALYLCASSRDRNTEAFFGQGTRLTVV.

This clone was found a few times. The V gene is TRBV6-5, the J gene TRBJ1-5; D remains unclear. Trimming took off 7 bases at V and 7 bases at J, with 14 bases between the two ends. The CDR3 contains 13 residues. The germline gives CDR1 MNHEY, CDR2 SVGAGI. As DNA, the CDR3 is TGTGCCAGCACCCCGCCGGGCGGGCAGCCCCAGCATTTT. Translation gives CASTPPGGQPQHF.

The chain joins TRBV5-1 to TRBJ2-7; D perhaps matches TRBD2 (6 bases). The CDR3 is 15 residues long. V lost 0 bases and J lost 5, with 15 bases in between. Germline loops: CDR1 SGHRS, CDR2 YFSETQ. The CDR3 reads CASSLEGGGLNEQYF. The CDR3 DNA sequence: TGCGCCAGCAGCTTGGAGGGAGGAGGATTAAACGAGCAGTACTTC. Together with reference TRBV5-1 and TRBJ2-7, the CDR3 gives the full variable domain: KAGVTQTPRYLIKTRGQQVTLSCSPISGHRSVSWYQQTPGQGLQFLFEYFSETQRNKGNFPGRFSGRQFSNSRSEMNVSTLELGDSALYLCASSLEGGGLNEQYFGPGTRLTVT.

The chain has TRBV29-1 and TRBJ2-2, with a weak D call TRBD1 (5 bases). This CDR3 comprises 13 residues. Trimming cost V 5 bases and J 7 bases, with 14 bases left between them. CDR1 SQVTM and CDR2 ANQGSEA come from the germline V gene. The CDR3 DNA follows: TGCAGCGTTCTCGATGGGGCCGGCGGGGAGCTGTTTTTT. Its protein is CSVLDGAGGELFF.

The V and J genes are TRBV2 and TRBJ1-2; TRBD1 matches at 9 bases. Germline V lookup: CDR1 SNHLY, CDR2 FYNNEI. The CDR3 loop spans 18 amino acids. With V trimmed by 7 bases and J by 0 bases, 15 bases remained unmatched. CDR3 DNA sequence: TGTGCCAGCATCCCAAAAGGGGACAGGGCCTCGTCTAACTATGGCTACACCTTC. This translates into CASIPKGDRASSNYGYTF.

J is TRBJ1-1 and V is TRBV11-3; 8 nucleotides align to TRBD1. Looked up from germline, CDR1 is SGHNT and CDR2 is YENEEA. Unmatched junction bases numbered 4, after V lost 3 bases and J lost 4 bases. The CDR3 consists of 14 residues. The CDR3 spells CASSFSGTGTEAFF. CDR3 DNA sequence: TGTGCCAGCAGCTTTTCCGGGACAGGCACTGAAGCTTTCTTT. The whole variable domain, remainder taken from reference TRBV11-3 and TRBJ1-1, is EAGVVQSPRYKIIEKKQPVAFWCNPISGHNTLYWYLQNLGQGPELLIRYENEEAVDDSQLPKDRFSAERLKGVDSTLKIQPAELGDSAVYLCASSFSGTGTEAFFGQGTRLTVV.

This sequence joins TRBV2 and TRBJ1-6; D may be TRBD1 (6 bases). Trimming took off 6 bases at V and 6 bases at J, with 18 bases between the two ends. The CDR3 is 16 amino acids. Germline V CDR1 and CDR2: SNHLY, FYNNEI. The CDR3 DNA sequence: TGTGCCAGCAGAATTGCCCGTGACAGGCCTAATTCACCCCTCCACTTT. Its protein product is CASRIARDRPNSPLHF.